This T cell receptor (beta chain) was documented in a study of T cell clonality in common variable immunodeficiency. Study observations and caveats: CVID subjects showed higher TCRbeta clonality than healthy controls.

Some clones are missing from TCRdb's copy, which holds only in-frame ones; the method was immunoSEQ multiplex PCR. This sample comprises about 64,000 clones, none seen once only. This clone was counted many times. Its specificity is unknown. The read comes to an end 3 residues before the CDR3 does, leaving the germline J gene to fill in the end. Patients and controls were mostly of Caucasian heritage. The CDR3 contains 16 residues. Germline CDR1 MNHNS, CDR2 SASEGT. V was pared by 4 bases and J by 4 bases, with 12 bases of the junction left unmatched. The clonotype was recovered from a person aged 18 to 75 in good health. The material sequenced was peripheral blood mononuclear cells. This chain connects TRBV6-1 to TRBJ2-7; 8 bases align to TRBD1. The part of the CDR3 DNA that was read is TGTGCCAGCAGTGGACAGGGGCGCAATGTCAAGTACGAG. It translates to CASSGQGRNVKYE. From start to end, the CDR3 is CASSGQGRNVKYEQYF.